The 4 T cell receptor beta chains below come from one sample, sequenced in a study of CD8 T cells in ankylosing spondylitis. MiXCR, applied by TCRdb to the 5' RACE reads, yields one record per CDR3 protein. This sample has roughly 280,000 distinct CDR3 sequences, with around 20% found just once. Sequenced sample: blood, either unsorted or a sorted T cell fraction (not recorded which). These receptors were collected from a male donor with ankylosing spondylitis or in good health (not recorded which).

This clonotype appeared a few times. V gene TRBV5-1 combines with J gene TRBJ2-1, with TRBD1 as a possible D gene (6 bases). Germline lookup yields CDR1 SGHRS and CDR2 YFSETQ. The CDR3 length is 12 residues. Trimming left V 5 bases short and J 5 bases short, with 8 bases between. CDR3 nucleotides: TGCGCCAGCAGGGCAGGGGACAATGAGCAGTTCTTC. It yields the protein CASRAGDNEQFF.

The gene calls are TRBV7-9 and TRBJ2-1; 11 bases are a match to TRBD1. Germline V lookup: CDR1 SEHNR, CDR2 FQNEAQ (reference sequence). J lost 8 bases, V lost 5 bases, and 11 bases had no gene match. The CDR3 is 16 residues long. Here the CDR3 DNA reads TGTGCCAGCAGCACTCCCCGGGACAGGGGGGAACATGAGCAGTTCTTC. Encoded protein: CASSTPRDRGEHEQFF.

The V call is TRBV9, the J call TRBJ1-5; D perhaps matches TRBD1 (5 bases). The germline V and J ends were trimmed by 4 bases and 0 bases, with 8 bases remaining between them. Germline V gene data show CDR1 as SGDLS and CDR2 as YYNGEE. The CDR3 totals 14 residues. The CDR3 DNA sequence: TGTGCCAGCAGCACCGGGACTAGCAATCAGCCCCAGCATTTT. Residues: CASSTGTSNQPQHF. Filled out from reference TRBV9 and TRBJ1-5, the complete variable domain reads DSGVTQTPKHLITATGQRVTLRCSPRSGDLSVYWYQQSLDQGLQFLIQYYNGEERAKGNILERFSAQQFPDLHSELNLSSLELGDSALYFCASSTGTSNQPQHFGDGTRLSIL.

The chain is built from TRBV11-2 and TRBJ2-3; D not certain. Germline values: CDR1 SGHAT, CDR2 FQNNGV. The CDR3 extends over 17 amino acids. The germline V and J ends were trimmed by 4 bases and 3 bases, with 20 bases remaining between them. The CDR3 DNA is TGTGCCAGCAGCTCACCGCCAGGTGGGATGATGACAGATACGCAGTATTTT. It translates to CASSSPPGGMMTDTQYF.